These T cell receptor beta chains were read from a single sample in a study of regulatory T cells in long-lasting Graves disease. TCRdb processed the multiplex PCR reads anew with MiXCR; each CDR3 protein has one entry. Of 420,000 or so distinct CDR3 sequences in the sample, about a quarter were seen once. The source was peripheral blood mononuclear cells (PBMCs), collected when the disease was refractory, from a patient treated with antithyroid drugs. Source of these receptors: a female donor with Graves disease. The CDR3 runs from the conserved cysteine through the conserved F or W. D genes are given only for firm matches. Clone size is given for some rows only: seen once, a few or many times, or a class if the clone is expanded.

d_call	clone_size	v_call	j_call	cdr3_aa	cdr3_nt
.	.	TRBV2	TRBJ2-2	CASSSLGPGTGELFF	TGTGCCAGCAGCTCCCTTGGACCGGGGACCGGGGAGCTGTTTTTT
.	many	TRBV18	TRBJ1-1	CASSPGGGNTEAFF	TGTGCCAGCAGCCCTGGGGGAGGGAACACTGAAGCTTTCTTT
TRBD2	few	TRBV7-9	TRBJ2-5	CASGTGTSEETQYF	TGTGCCAGCGGCACCGGGACTAGTGAAGAGACCCAGTACTTC
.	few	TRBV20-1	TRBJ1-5	CSARPTVANQPQHF	TGCAGTGCTAGACCTACAGTCGCCAATCAGCCCCAGCATTTT
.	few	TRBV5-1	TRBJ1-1	CASSWGAVLNTEAFF	TGCGCCAGCAGCTGGGGAGCCGTGTTGAACACTGAAGCTTTCTTT
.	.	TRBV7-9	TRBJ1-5	CASSGNTGWGNSNQPQHF	TGTGCCAGCAGCGGGAACACAGGGTGGGGGAATAGCAATCAGCCCCAGCATTTT
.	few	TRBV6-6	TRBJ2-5	CASSYSRGLGETQYF	TGTGCCAGCAGTTACTCGCGAGGGCTGGGAGAGACCCAGTACTTC
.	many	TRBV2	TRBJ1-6	CASSEDGTANSPLHF	TGTGCCAGCAGTGAAGACGGAACGGCGAATTCACCCCTCCACTTT
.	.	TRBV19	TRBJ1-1	CASSIGGRENTEAFF	TGTGCCAGTAGTATAGGTGGCAGGGAGAACACTGAAGCTTTCTTT
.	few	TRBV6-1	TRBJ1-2	CASTGSCGYTF	TGTGCCAGCACCGGATCCTGTGGCTACACCTTC
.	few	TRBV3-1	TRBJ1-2	CASSEPGPSGANYGYTF	TGTGCCAGCAGCGAACCGGGACCCTCTGGAGCTAACTATGGCTACACCTTC
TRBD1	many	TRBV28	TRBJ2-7	CASSLRQGGHEQYF	TGTGCCAGCAGTTTAAGACAGGGCGGCCACGAGCAGTACTTC
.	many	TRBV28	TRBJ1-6	CASGRGTSSYNSPLHF	TGTGCCAGCGGCAGGGGAACCAGCTCCTATAATTCACCCCTCCACTTT
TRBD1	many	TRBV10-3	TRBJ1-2	CAISGPGQGARWGYTF	TGTGCCATCAGTGGTCCCGGACAGGGGGCACGGTGGGGCTACACCTTC
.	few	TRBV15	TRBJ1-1	CATSRDLGWTFF	TGTGCCACCAGCAGAGATCTAGGGTGGACTTTCTTT
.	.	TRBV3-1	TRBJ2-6	CASSQDRHPGANVLTF	TGTGCCAGCAGCCAAGATCGGCACCCTGGGGCCAACGTCCTGACTTTC
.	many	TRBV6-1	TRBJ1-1	CASSVQGGRAEAFF	TGTGCCAGCAGTGTACAGGGTGGACGCGCTGAAGCTTTCTTT
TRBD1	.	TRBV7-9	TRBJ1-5	CASSHTGDPNQPQHF	TGTGCCAGCAGTCATACAGGGGACCCCAATCAGCCCCAGCATTTT
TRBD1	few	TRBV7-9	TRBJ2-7	CASSSMTGSILYEQYF	TGTGCCAGCAGCTCCATGACAGGGTCGATCCTCTACGAGCAGTACTTC
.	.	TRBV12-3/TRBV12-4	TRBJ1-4	CASSRQDLDEELFF	TGTGCCAGCAGTCGTCAGGATCTGGACGAAGAACTGTTTTTT
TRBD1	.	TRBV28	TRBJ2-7	CASSLGTGPPLVGGPYF	TGTGCCAGCAGTTTAGGGACAGGGCCCCCGCTTGTAGGAGGTCCGTACTTC
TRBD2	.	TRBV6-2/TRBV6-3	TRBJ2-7	CASSYHWTSGSYEQYF	TGTGCCAGCAGTTACCACTGGACTAGCGGCTCCTACGAGCAGTACTTC
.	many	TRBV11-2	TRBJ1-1	CASSLTKMDRNTEAFF	TGTGCCAGCAGCTTGACAAAGATGGACAGGAACACTGAAGCTTTCTTT
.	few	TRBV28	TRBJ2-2	CASSMSWQTVTGELFF	TGTGCCAGCAGCATGTCCTGGCAGACCGTCACCGGGGAGCTGTTTTTT
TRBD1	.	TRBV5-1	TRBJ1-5	CGSSLAGAGGGQPQHF	TGCGGCAGCAGCTTGGCTGGTGCAGGGGGCGGTCAGCCCCAGCATTTT
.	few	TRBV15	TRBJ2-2	CATVQAENTGELFF	TGTGCCACCGTACAAGCGGAGAACACCGGGGAGCTGTTTTTT
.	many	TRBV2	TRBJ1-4	CASFPTRSTNEKLFF	TGTGCCAGCTTCCCGACCCGCTCAACTAATGAAAAACTGTTTTTT
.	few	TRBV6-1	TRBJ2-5	CASSEFRPGTVGQETQYF	TGTGCCAGCAGTGAATTTCGGCCCGGGACCGTAGGCCAAGAGACCCAGTACTTC
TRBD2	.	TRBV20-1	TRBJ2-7	CSAPGLAGNYEQYF	TGCAGTGCCCCGGGACTAGCGGGAAACTACGAGCAGTACTTC
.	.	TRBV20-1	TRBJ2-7	CSASQVSSYEQYF	TGCAGTGCTTCCCAGGTCAGCTCCTACGAGCAGTACTTC
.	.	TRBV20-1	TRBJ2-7	CSARDGADVSYEQYF	TGCAGTGCTAGAGATGGGGCGGACGTCTCCTACGAGCAGTACTTC
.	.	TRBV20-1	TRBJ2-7	CSARRSGTYEQYF	TGCAGTGCAAGACGAAGTGGTACTTACGAGCAGTACTTC
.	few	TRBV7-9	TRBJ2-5	CASSLADGVETQYF	TGTGCCAGCAGCTTAGCTGATGGGGTGGAGACCCAGTACTTC
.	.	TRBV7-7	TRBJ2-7	CASSLYPSYEQYF	TGTGCCAGCAGCTTATACCCCTCCTACGAGCAGTACTTC
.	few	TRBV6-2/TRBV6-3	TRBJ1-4	CASSYSKGRVGEKLFF	TGTGCCAGCAGTTACTCGAAAGGCAGGGTCGGTGAAAAACTGTTTTTT
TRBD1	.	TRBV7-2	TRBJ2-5	CASSLRYRGYQETQYF	TGTGCCAGCAGCCTCCGGTACAGGGGGTACCAAGAGACCCAGTACTTC
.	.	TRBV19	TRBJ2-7	CASSISASPSYEQYF	TGTGCCAGTAGTATCTCGGCGAGCCCCTCCTACGAGCAGTACTTC
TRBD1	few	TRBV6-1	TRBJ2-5	CASGQVSETQYF	TGTGCCAGCGGACAGGTCTCAGAGACCCAGTACTTC
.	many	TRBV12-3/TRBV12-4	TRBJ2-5	CASSPRDGEGGLQIQETQYF	TGTGCCAGCAGCCCACGAGACGGAGAGGGGGGACTTCAAATCCAAGAGACCCAGTACTTC
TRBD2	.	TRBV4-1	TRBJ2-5	CASSTSGSSRETQYF	TGCGCCAGCAGCACTAGCGGGAGTTCACGAGAGACCCAGTACTTC
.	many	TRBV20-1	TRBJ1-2	CSAIDGPNYGYTF	TGCAGTGCTATTGACGGCCCAAACTATGGCTACACCTTC
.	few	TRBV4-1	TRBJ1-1	CASSQVLGNTEAFF	TGCGCCAGCAGCCAAGTACTGGGGAACACTGAAGCTTTCTTT
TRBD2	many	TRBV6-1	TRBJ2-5	CASSITRTSGSETQYF	TGTGCCAGCAGTATTACTAGGACTAGCGGGAGCGAGACCCAGTACTTC
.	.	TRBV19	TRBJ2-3	CASSILQGDTQYF	TGTGCCAGTAGTATCCTTCAGGGGGATACGCAGTATTTT
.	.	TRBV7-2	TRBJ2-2	CASSATGGLNTGELFF	TGTGCCAGCAGCGCGACCGGGGGTTTGAACACCGGGGAGCTGTTTTTT
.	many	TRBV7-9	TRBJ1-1	CASSKGVVGPTEAFF	TGTGCCAGCAGCAAGGGGGTGGTGGGGCCAACTGAAGCTTTCTTT
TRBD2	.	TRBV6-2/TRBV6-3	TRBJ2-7	CASSYGTSGSYGSYEQYF	TGTGCCAGCAGTTACGGGACTAGCGGGAGTTATGGGTCCTACGAGCAGTACTTC
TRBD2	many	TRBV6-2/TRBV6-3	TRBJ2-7	CASTERKTSGSYEQYF	TGTGCCAGCACCGAAAGAAAGACTAGCGGCAGCTACGAGCAGTACTTC
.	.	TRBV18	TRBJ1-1	CASTYDRAGTEAFF	TGTGCCAGCACCTACGACAGAGCGGGGACTGAAGCTTTCTTT